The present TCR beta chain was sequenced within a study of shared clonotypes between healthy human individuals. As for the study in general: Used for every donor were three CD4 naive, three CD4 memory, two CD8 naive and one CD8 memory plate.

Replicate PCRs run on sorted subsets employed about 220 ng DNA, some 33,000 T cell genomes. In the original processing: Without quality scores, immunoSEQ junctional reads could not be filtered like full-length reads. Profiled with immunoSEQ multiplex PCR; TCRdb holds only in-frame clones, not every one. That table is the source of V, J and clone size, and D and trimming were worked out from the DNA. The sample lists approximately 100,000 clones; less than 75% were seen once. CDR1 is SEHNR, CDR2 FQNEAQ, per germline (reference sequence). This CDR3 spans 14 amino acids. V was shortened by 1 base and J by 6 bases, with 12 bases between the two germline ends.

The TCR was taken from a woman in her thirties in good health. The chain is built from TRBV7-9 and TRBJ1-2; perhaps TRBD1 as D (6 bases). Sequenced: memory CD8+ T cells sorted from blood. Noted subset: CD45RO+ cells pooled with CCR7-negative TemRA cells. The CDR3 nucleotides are TGTGCCAGCAGCTTAGAACAGGGAATGGATGGCTACACCTTC. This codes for CASSLEQGMDGYTF.